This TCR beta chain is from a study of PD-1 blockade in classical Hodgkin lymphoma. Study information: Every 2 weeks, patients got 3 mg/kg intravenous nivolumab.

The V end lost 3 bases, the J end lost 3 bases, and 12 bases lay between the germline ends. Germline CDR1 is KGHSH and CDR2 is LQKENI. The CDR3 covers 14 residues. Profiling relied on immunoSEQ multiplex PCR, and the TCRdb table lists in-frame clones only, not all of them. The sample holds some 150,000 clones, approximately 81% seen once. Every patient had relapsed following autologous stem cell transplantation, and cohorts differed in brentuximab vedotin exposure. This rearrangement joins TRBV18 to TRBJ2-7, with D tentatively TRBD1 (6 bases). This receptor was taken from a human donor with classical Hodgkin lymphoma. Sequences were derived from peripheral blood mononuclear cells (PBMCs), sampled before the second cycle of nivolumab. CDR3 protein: CASSPLMDSYEQYF. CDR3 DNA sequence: TGTGCCAGCTCACCTCTTATGGACAGCTACGAGCAGTACTTC. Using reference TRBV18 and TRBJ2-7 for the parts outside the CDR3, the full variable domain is NAGVMQNPRHLVRRRGQEARLRCSPMKGHSHVYWYRQLPEEGLKFMVYLQKENIIDESGMPKERFSAEFPKEGPSILRIQQVVRGDSAAYFCASSPLMDSYEQYFGPGTRLTVT.